The source of this T cell receptor (beta chain) is a study of blood T cell repertoires in COVID-19. TCRdb's copy holds only in-frame clones and misses some; the assay was immunoSEQ multiplex PCR. In the table there are 99,000 or so clones, roughly four fifths of which are singletons. This CDR3 spans 15 amino acids. Per germline, CDR1 SGHVS and CDR2 FNYEAQ. V lost 1 base and J lost 4; bases outside the gene matches: 3. This chain connects TRBV7-6 to TRBJ2-7, with 11 nucleotides matching TRBD2. This receptor was identified in a man aged 60-69 years with acute or convalescent COVID-19. The sequencing input was peripheral blood. The CDR3 is CASSLETSGRYEQYF. For the CDR3, the DNA is TGTGCCAGCAGCTTAGAAACTAGCGGGAGATACGAGCAGTACTTC.